The rows below give T cell receptor beta chains drawn from one sample of a study of radiotherapy plus CTLA-4 blockade in lung cancer. TCRdb keeps only in-frame clones here, not all; method: immunoSEQ multiplex PCR. Among 50,000 to 70,000 clones listed, approximately 84% were seen once. The sequenced sample was peripheral blood, obtained from a patient treated with radiotherapy plus ipilimumab. Every receptor here comes from a human donor with non-small cell lung cancer whose response to radiotherapy plus ipilimumab could not be evaluated. CDR3s include the opening cysteine and the closing phenylalanine or tryptophan. Each record gives: D gene, clone size, V gene, J gene, CDR3 protein, CDR3 DNA. D genes are given only for firm matches. Part of the rows lack a size; the others show once, few, many or a class for expanded clones.

d_call: NA
clone_size: few
v_call: TRBV9
j_call: TRBJ1-1
cdr3_aa: CASSVRRNSEAFF
cdr3_nt: TGTGCCAGCAGCGTAAGGAGGAACTCTGAAGCTTTCTTT

d_call: TRBD1
clone_size: NA
v_call: TRBV6-6
j_call: TRBJ2-4
cdr3_aa: CASNLGTDQKNIQYF
cdr3_nt: TGTGCCAGCAACTTAGGGACAGATCAAAAAAACATTCAGTACTTC

d_call: NA
clone_size: NA
v_call: TRBV7-2
j_call: TRBJ2-3
cdr3_aa: CASSFGSQSDTQYF
cdr3_nt: TGTGCCAGCAGCTTCGGTAGCCAGTCAGATACGCAGTATTTT

d_call: NA
clone_size: once
v_call: TRBV7-2
j_call: TRBJ1-1
cdr3_aa: CASSFGGGNTEAFF
cdr3_nt: TGTGCCAGCAGCTTTGGGGGGGGGAACACTGAAGCTTTCTTT

d_call: NA
clone_size: NA
v_call: TRBV18
j_call: TRBJ1-1
cdr3_aa: CASSPATVMNTEAFF
cdr3_nt: TGTGCCAGCTCACCTGCCACGGTCATGAACACTGAAGCTTTCTTT

d_call: TRBD1
clone_size: few
v_call: TRBV6-1
j_call: TRBJ1-5
cdr3_aa: CASSVSQGAQPQHF
cdr3_nt: TGTGCCAGCAGTGTTTCTCAGGGGGCTCAGCCCCAGCATTTT

d_call: NA
clone_size: NA
v_call: TRBV11-3
j_call: TRBJ2-7
cdr3_aa: CASSSIGQIYEQYF
cdr3_nt: TGTGCCAGCAGTTCTATCGGACAGATATACGAGCAGTACTTC

d_call: TRBD2
clone_size: NA
v_call: TRBV10-3
j_call: TRBJ2-3
cdr3_aa: CAISESGLVTDAQYF
cdr3_nt: TGTGCCATCAGTGAGTCGGGACTAGTAACAGATGCGCAGTATTTT

d_call: TRBD2
clone_size: few
v_call: TRBV25-1
j_call: TRBJ2-2
cdr3_aa: CASSESRTSGANTGELFF
cdr3_nt: TGTGCCAGCAGTGAATCTCGGACTAGCGGGGCGAACACCGGGGAGCTGTTTTTT

d_call: NA
clone_size: NA
v_call: TRBV30
j_call: TRBJ1-3
cdr3_aa: CAWSVPGVSSGNTIYF
cdr3_nt: TGTGCCTGGAGTGTCCCCGGTGTGAGCTCTGGAAACACCATATATTTT

d_call: NA
clone_size: NA
v_call: TRBV10-1
j_call: TRBJ2-7
cdr3_aa: CASSGGDSSYEQYF
cdr3_nt: TGCGCCAGCAGTGGGGGGGACAGTTCCTACGAGCAGTACTTC

d_call: TRBD2
clone_size: NA
v_call: TRBV2
j_call: TRBJ2-7
cdr3_aa: CASSEQRGGYEQYF
cdr3_nt: TGTGCCAGCAGTGAACAGCGGGGGGGCTACGAGCAGTACTTC

d_call: NA
clone_size: NA
v_call: TRBV23-1
j_call: TRBJ1-5
cdr3_aa: CASSQSDYSNQPQHF
cdr3_nt: TGCGCCAGCAGTCAATCGGACTATAGCAATCAGCCCCAGCATTTT

d_call: NA
clone_size: medium-sized
v_call: TRBV30
j_call: TRBJ2-3
cdr3_aa: CAWSNRADTQYF
cdr3_nt: TGTGCCTGGAGTAACAGGGCAGATACGCAGTATTTT